The source of this TCR beta chain is a study of T cell responses to AZD1222 COVID-19 vaccine. The study's findings and limits: Baseline testing showed seropositivity in only six AZD1222 recipients.

Remarks on this clone: Its antigen is currently unknown.

In germline, CDR1 is KGHSH, CDR2 LQKENI. The length of the CDR3 is 17 residues. V gave up 1 base and J gave up 0 bases, with 15 bases separating them. The assay was immunoSEQ multiplex PCR, and TCRdb's table has in-frame clones only and misses some. The repertoire holds some 140,000 clones, with 92% as singletons. The origin of this receptor is an adult in good health. Sample: peripheral blood, taken on day 0 of AZD1222 vaccination. The V call is TRBV18, the J call TRBJ1-1; D is unresolved. CDR3 nucleotides: TGTGCCAGCTCACCACGGTCTCTTAGAGGGATGAACACTGAAGCTTTCTTT. Translating it yields CASSPRSLRGMNTEAFF.